The 20 T cell receptor beta chains listed next were all sequenced from one sample in a study of T cell repertoires in aging, cancer and after chemotherapy. Peripheral blood genomic DNA, not sorted cells or RNA, was the template. Rearranged V-D-J TRB sequences were amplified with a mixed TRB-A/B primer pool. TCRdb re-called the multiplex PCR reads with MiXCR, one entry per CDR3 protein. There are approximately 6,300 distinct CDR3 sequences in the sample; around 40% occur only once, and about half lies in the top ten. The sequenced material came from blood. The receptors come from a human donor with a blood cancer.

This clonotype has only a few counts. V gene TRBV19 combines with J gene TRBJ2-5; D is ambiguous. Trimming removed 0 bases at V and 7 bases at J, with 3 bases between. The V gene's germline CDR1 is LNHDA and CDR2 SQIVND (reference sequence). This CDR3 region has 11 residues. In nucleotides, the CDR3 is TGTGCCAGTAGTATAGAGTCGACCCAGTACTTC. The encoded protein is CASSIESTQYF.

The CDR3 reads CASSPVRGLNEQYF. The CDR3 nucleotides are TGTGCCAGCAGCCCCGTGAGGGGGCTTAACGAGCAGTACTTC. The chain employs TRBV11-1 and TRBJ2-7; 7 bases are a match to TRBD1. Germline lookup yields CDR1 SGHAT and CDR2 FQDESV (reference sequence). The CDR3 is made up of 14 amino acids. The V segment lost 5 bases and the J segment 5 bases; nucleotides outside the gene matches: 9.

CDR3 DNA sequence: TGCAGTGCTAGGAGTGGGACAGGGTCCGGGAAACTGTTTTTT. Translated, it gives CSARSGTGSGKLFF. V gene TRBV29-1 combines with J gene TRBJ1-4, with 9 bases identical to TRBD1. The CDR3 loop spans 14 amino acids. CDR1 and CDR2 (germline): SQVTM, ANQGSEA.

This clonotype was picked up a small number of times. The chain joins TRBV19 to TRBJ1-2; D unclear. The V end lost 3 bases, the J end lost 3 bases, and 11 bases lay between the germline ends. The CDR3 contains 14 residues. Germline-derived CDR1 and CDR2 are LNHDA and SQIVND (reference sequence). CDR3 residues: CASSIGEAYYGYTF. The CDR3 DNA is TGTGCCAGTAGTATTGGGGAGGCGTACTATGGCTACACCTTC.

This clonotype was detected a few times. The rearrangement links TRBV27 to TRBJ2-3, with a tentative D call TRBD2 (5 bases). The length of the CDR3 is 15 residues. CDR1 is MNHEY, CDR2 SMNVEV, per germline (reference sequence). Deletions cut 6 bases from V and 2 bases from J, with 15 bases between. The CDR3 here is CASSALPGNTDTQYF. CDR3 nucleotides: TGTGCCAGCAGCGCCCTGCCGGGAAACACAGATACGCAGTATTTT.

The rearrangement joins TRBV27 to TRBJ2-4, with D possibly matching TRBD2 (5 bases). V lost 6 bases to trimming and J lost 16 bases, with 25 bases between them. The length of the CDR3 is 14 residues. Germline assignment: CDR1 MNHEY and CDR2 SMNVEV (reference sequence). CDR3 amino acids: CASRRSGSSSRDYF. The CDR3 nucleotides read TGTGCCAGCAGAAGGTCGGGGTCTAGCAGTCGCGATTACTTC.

By share, this clonotype counts as medium-sized. The gene calls are TRBV29-1 and TRBJ2-3; D is possibly TRBD1 (5 bases). V lost 4 bases and J lost 3, with 14 bases in between. The CDR3 has 14 residues. Germline lookup yields CDR1 SQVTM and CDR2 ANQGSEA. The CDR3 here is CSVAQGSRTDTQYF. In DNA, the CDR3 is TGCAGCGTTGCCCAGGGCTCCAGGACAGATACGCAGTATTTT.

This clonotype turned up a few times. The chain couples TRBV5-4 to TRBJ2-5; D is possibly TRBD2 (5 bases). This CDR3 spans 13 amino acids. The V end lost 3 bases, the J end lost 2 bases, and 8 bases lay between the germline ends. Germline CDR1 and CDR2: SGHNT and YYREEE (reference sequence). Here the CDR3 reads CASSSGLQETQYF. CDR3 coding DNA: TGTGCCAGCAGCTCAGGACTTCAAGAGACCCAGTACTTC.

This chain connects TRBV20-1 to TRBJ2-1; possible D gene TRBD2, 5 bases. Trimming cost V 0 bases and J 0 bases, with 12 bases left between them. CDR1 is DFQATT, CDR2 SNEGSKA, per germline (reference sequence). CDR3 length: 16 amino acids. The CDR3 spells CSARDRRGSSYNEQFF. The CDR3 nucleotides read TGCAGTGCTAGAGATCGACGGGGAAGCTCCTACAATGAGCAGTTCTTC.

There are a few counts of this clonotype. The chain uses TRBV11-1 and TRBJ1-4, with D perhaps matching TRBD1 (6 bases). Per the germline V gene, CDR1 is SGHAT and CDR2 is FQDESV (reference sequence). V shed 2 bases and J shed 5 bases, with 12 bases lying between them. This CDR3 comprises 15 residues. The CDR3 sequence is CASSLTGIENEKLFF. The CDR3 DNA is TGTGCCAGCAGCTTAACAGGGATTGAAAATGAAAAACTGTTTTTT.

This clonotype was seen more than once but under ten times. The chain couples TRBV6-5 to TRBJ1-2; 7 nucleotides agree with TRBD1. V dropped 8 bases and J dropped 3; count of bases not matched to a gene: 9. Germline V gene sequence: CDR1 MNHEY, CDR2 SVGAGI. This CDR3 comprises 14 residues. CDR3 sequence: CASRPSGTDYGYTF. For the CDR3, the DNA is TGTGCCAGCCGACCATCGGGGACAGACTATGGCTACACCTTC.

The chain joins TRBV6-5 to TRBJ1-5; 7 positions match TRBD1. V shed 5 bases, J shed 3 bases, and the junction held 4 bases outside the gene matches. Germline V lookup: CDR1 MNHEY, CDR2 SVGAGI. CDR3 length: 14 amino acids. In DNA, the CDR3 is TGTGCCAGCAGTAGGGACAGAAACAATCAGCCCCAGCATTTT. It is translated as CASSRDRNNQPQHF.

This sequence joins TRBV5-1 and TRBJ2-2; TRBD1 matches at 9 bases. The V gene's germline CDR1 is SGHRS and CDR2 YFSETQ. After removal of 0 bases from V and 1 base from J, the junction contained 4 bases not matched to a gene. The CDR3 is 17 residues long. Here the CDR3 reads CASSLVKTGGNTGELFF. The CDR3 bases are TGCGCCAGCAGCTTGGTCAAGACAGGGGGGAACACCGGGGAGCTGTTTTTT.

This clonotype was detected a few times. V gene TRBV6-5 combines with J gene TRBJ2-1; 10 positions match TRBD1. Germline V gene data show CDR1 as MNHEY and CDR2 as SVGAGI. The CDR3 has 15 amino acids. With 6 bases clipped from V and 6 bases from J, the junction kept 8 bases outside the gene matches. CDR3 sequence reads: CASSPGQGLTNEQFF. CDR3 DNA sequence: TGTGCCAGCAGCCCGGGACAGGGGTTGACCAATGAGCAGTTCTTC.

This chain connects TRBV4-2 to TRBJ2-2; no clear D. This CDR3 contains 15 residues. The germline V gene encodes CDR1 LGHNA and CDR2 YNFKEQ. Trimming took 4 bases from V and 2 from J, leaving 11 bases between them. As DNA, the CDR3 is TGTGCCAGCAGCCCCAGAATTGAAAACACCGGGGAGCTGTTTTTT. Translated: CASSPRIENTGELFF.

The CDR3 loop is CASSPQWAPVGTGELFF. The CDR3 DNA sequence: TGTGCCAGCAGCCCACAATGGGCCCCTGTGGGCACCGGGGAGCTGTTTTTT. This chain links TRBV5-5 with TRBJ2-2, with no clear D. The CDR3 has 17 amino acids. The germline gives CDR1 SGHKS, CDR2 YYEKEE (reference sequence). Trimming took 4 bases from V and 4 from J, leaving 20 bases between them.

The J gene is TRBJ2-1, the V gene TRBV20-1; D uncertain. Germline V gives CDR1 DFQATT, CDR2 SNEGSKA (reference sequence). V lost 0 bases, J lost 0 bases, and 9 bases lay in between. This CDR3 is built from 15 residues. In nucleotides, the CDR3 is TGCAGTGCTAGAGATAGGCGGATCTCCTACAATGAGCAGTTCTTC. As protein: CSARDRRISYNEQFF.

This clonotype is categorized as medium-sized (0.01 to 0.1%). The chain uses TRBV6-5 and TRBJ2-7; D unresolved. The CDR3 contains 13 residues. The V end lost 2 bases, the J end lost 2 bases, and 7 bases lay between the germline ends. Looked up from germline, CDR1 is MNHEY and CDR2 is SVGAGI. CDR3: CASSYVGTYEQYF. For the CDR3, the DNA is TGTGCCAGCAGTTACGTGGGGACCTACGAGCAGTACTTC.

V and J are TRBV5-6 and TRBJ2-7; D remains ambiguous. CDR1 is SGHDT and CDR2 is YYEEEE in the germline V gene. V gave up 0 bases and J gave up 3 bases, with 7 bases separating them. CDR3 length: 13 residues. The CDR3 sequence: CASSLAMDYEQYF. The CDR3 DNA follows: TGTGCCAGCAGCTTGGCGATGGACTACGAGCAGTACTTC.

There are a few counts of this clonotype. The V and J genes are TRBV24-1 and TRBJ2-5, with D possibly being TRBD1 (5 bases). Germline CDR1 is KGHDR and CDR2 is SFDVKD. The CDR3 totals 14 residues. Trimming stripped 4 bases from V and 1 base from J, with 9 bases between. The CDR3 DNA reads TGTGCCACCAGTGACTTCAGGGCCCAAGAGACCCAGTACTTC. This sequence encodes CATSDFRAQETQYF.